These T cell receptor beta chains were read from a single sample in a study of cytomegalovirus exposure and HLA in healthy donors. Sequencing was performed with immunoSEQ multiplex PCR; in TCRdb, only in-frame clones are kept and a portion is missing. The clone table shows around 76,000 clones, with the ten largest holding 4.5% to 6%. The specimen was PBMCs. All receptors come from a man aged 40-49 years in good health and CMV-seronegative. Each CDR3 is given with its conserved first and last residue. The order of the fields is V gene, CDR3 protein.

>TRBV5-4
CASSLALENEQFF
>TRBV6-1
CASSEYQGGTEAFF
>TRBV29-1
CSVISGTGSQPQHF
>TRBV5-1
CASSREGGANTGELFF
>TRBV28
CASSLLRQGYGYTF
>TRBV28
CASRRGGHEQYF
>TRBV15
CATSGGGTDEKLFF
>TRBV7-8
CASSLVRRDSELFF
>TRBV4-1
CASSQAWAGKTGELFF
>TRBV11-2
CAIRTIHKGSFGAFF
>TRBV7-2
CASTIKGGVHEQYF
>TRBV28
CASISAGNYGYTF
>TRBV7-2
CASSSRYRDRRNIQYF
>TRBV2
CASSVGGDEQFF
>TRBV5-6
CASSYGQGTYEQYF
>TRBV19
CASSPSTGFLSYGYTF